These T cell receptor beta chains were read from a single sample in a study of beta chain features in type 1 diabetes. Only in-frame clones appear in the TCRdb table, and some are missing; sequencing was by immunoSEQ multiplex PCR. The sample holds around 240,000 clones; approximately 16% are singletons and the top ten take less than 0.09%. Sequencing was performed on naive CD4+ T cells from blood. The receptors shown here come from a man in his thirties or forties with type 1 diabetes. The CDR3 runs from the conserved cysteine through the conserved F or W. Fields, in order: CDR3 DNA, CDR3 protein, D gene, J gene, V gene, clone size. The D gene is left open where the match is weak. Clone size is given for some rows only: seen once, a few or many times, or a class if the clone is expanded.

TGTGCCAGCAGCCTCCGACTAGCGGGAAACGTAAACCAAGAGACCCAGTACTTC CASSLRLAGNVNQETQYF TRBD2 TRBJ2-5 TRBV11-2 .
TGCAGCGTCCTACAGGGGGCGGTAGCAGAGACCCAGTACTTC CSVLQGAVAETQYF TRBD1 TRBJ2-5 TRBV29-1 few
TGTGCCAGCAGTTACTCGATCGGGGGTGGCAGTGGCCAGCATTTT CASSYSIGGGSGQHF . TRBJ1-5 TRBV6-6 .
TGCAGCGTTGCACCGGGTGAATATCAGCCCCAGCATTTT CSVAPGEYQPQHF . TRBJ1-5 TRBV29-1 .
TGTGCCAGCAGCCGCACTCTAGGACAGGGGCCGGGCGAGCAGTACTTC CASSRTLGQGPGEQYF TRBD1 TRBJ2-7 TRBV4-2 few
TGCAGCGGCGCCCGGGACAGGGGGCAGCCCCAGCATTTT CSGARDRGQPQHF TRBD1 TRBJ1-5 TRBV29-1 .
TGTGCTAGTCGTCGGGAACTAAGCACAGATACGCAGTATTTT CASRRELSTDTQYF . TRBJ2-3 TRBV12-5 .
TGTGCCAGCAGCTCTAGACAGGGACCGGGGAATGAGCAGTTCTTC CASSSRQGPGNEQFF TRBD1 TRBJ2-1 TRBV5-4 few
TGCGCCAGCAGCCATGGGACAGCCCTCCAAGAGACCCAGTACTTC CASSHGTALQETQYF TRBD1 TRBJ2-5 TRBV5-1 few
TGTGCCAGCAGCCAATTCGGGAAGCCTTCCAAGCAGAATGAGCAGTTCTTC CASSQFGKPSKQNEQFF . TRBJ2-1 TRBV14 few
TGTGCCAGCAGTGAAGGGAGCGGGAGGTTCGGAGAGACCCAGTACTTC CASSEGSGRFGETQYF TRBD2 TRBJ2-5 TRBV6-1 .
TGTGCCAGCAGCCAAGATAGGGACTACGATTTCTTCAGCTCCTACAATGAGCAGTTCTTC CASSQDRDYDFFSSYNEQFF TRBD2 TRBJ2-1 TRBV14 .
TGTGCCAGCAGCATAGAAGCGGGAGGTCTCGGTGAGCAGTACTTC CASSIEAGGLGEQYF TRBD2 TRBJ2-7 TRBV9 few
TGTGCCAGCAGCTTGGGTGGTGGCATTTACACTGAAGCTTTCTTT CASSLGGGIYTEAFF . TRBJ1-1 TRBV5-6 .
TGTGCCAGCAGTGACCTAATACGGCAAGAGACCCAGTACTTC CASSDLIRQETQYF . TRBJ2-5 TRBV25-1 .
TGTGCCAGCAGCTTGGGGACAGGATCCTACGAGCAGTACTTC CASSLGTGSYEQYF TRBD1 TRBJ2-7 TRBV11-2 few
TGTGCCTGGAAGATCGGACAGGGGATTTTTTACACTGAAGCTTTCTTT CAWKIGQGIFYTEAFF TRBD1 TRBJ1-1 TRBV30 few
TGCAGCGTGGTGACAGGGCTCCTTGAGCAGTTCTTC CSVVTGLLEQFF TRBD1 TRBJ2-1 TRBV29-1 few
TGCAGCGTTGAAGATGGTGGTTATACGTCAGAGCAGTACTTC CSVEDGGYTSEQYF . TRBJ2-7 TRBV29-1 few
TGCGCCAGCAGCCATAGGACAGAAAAGGTCATTCAGTACTTC CASSHRTEKVIQYF . TRBJ2-4 TRBV4-1 .
TGTGCCAGCAGCCCGGGACTAGCGGGGGTCCCTGAGCAGTTCTTC CASSPGLAGVPEQFF TRBD2 TRBJ2-1 TRBV7-2 .
TGTGCCACCACGAGGGACAGCGCTAATACGCAGTATTTT CATTRDSANTQYF TRBD1 TRBJ2-3 TRBV15 few
TGCGCCAGCAGCCAAGAACCAAGCAGACCGAACTCCTACGAGCAGTACTTC CASSQEPSRPNSYEQYF . TRBJ2-7 TRBV4-1 .
TGTGCCAGCAGTTCCTTTGGGACTAGCTTGGTCGAGCAGTACTTC CASSSFGTSLVEQYF TRBD2 TRBJ2-7 TRBV7-9 .
TGTGCCAGCAGCCCCAGGGGACAGGGTGGGGCAGATACGCAGTATTTT CASSPRGQGGADTQYF TRBD1 TRBJ2-3 TRBV9 .
TGTGCCAGCAGCCAAGGGACCTCGACCGGGGAGCTGTTTTTT CASSQGTSTGELFF . TRBJ2-2 TRBV9 .
TGCGCCAGCAGCGTGACAGGGCCCGAGCAGTACTTC CASSVTGPEQYF TRBD1 TRBJ2-7 TRBV5-1 .
TGTGCCAGCAGCCAAGGGATTAACTATGGCTACACCTTC CASSQGINYGYTF . TRBJ1-2 TRBV14 few
TGTGCCATCAGTGGAGGGGATGAGCAGTTCTTC CAISGGDEQFF . TRBJ2-1 TRBV10-3 few
TGCAGCGTCGCCCGACAGTTGGGTCAGCCCCAGCATTTT CSVARQLGQPQHF . TRBJ1-5 TRBV29-1 .
TGTGCCAGCAGCGGCGCGGGGGCCGCAGATACGCAGTATTTT CASSGAGAADTQYF . TRBJ2-3 TRBV7-3 .
TGTGCCTGGACGGGCTCGGGGGGCTACACCTTC CAWTGSGGYTF . TRBJ1-2 TRBV30 few
TGTGCCAGCTCGTCCGGGACTAGCGGCACAGATACGCAGTATTTT CASSSGTSGTDTQYF TRBD2 TRBJ2-3 TRBV18 .
TGCAGCGGGGACAGGGGGCGCGCAGATACGCAGTATTTT CSGDRGRADTQYF TRBD1 TRBJ2-3 TRBV29-1 .
TGTGCCACGACCAGGGACGGGAATCAGCCCCAGCATTTT CATTRDGNQPQHF . TRBJ1-5 TRBV15 few
TGTGCCAGCAGCTTTTATATCGGGGAGCTGTTTTTT CASSFYIGELFF . TRBJ2-2 TRBV11-2 few
TGCGCCAGCAGCCAAGATTGGGGTGCTAGCTCCTACAATGAGCAGTTCTTC CASSQDWGASSYNEQFF . TRBJ2-1 TRBV4-1 few
TGTGCCAGCAGTTCCCCTAGCGGGAGCGGGTCCTACGAGCAGTACTTC CASSSPSGSGSYEQYF TRBD2 TRBJ2-7 TRBV27 few
TGTGCCAGCAGCGGGCCAGGAGTAGGCACAGATACGCAGTATTTT CASSGPGVGTDTQYF . TRBJ2-3 TRBV9 few
TGTGCCAGTAGTCTCCTCTCGGGCGGGTTCGATACGCAGTATTTT CASSLLSGGFDTQYF . TRBJ2-3 TRBV19 .
TGTGCCAGCAGCGATAGCGGGGCGTCATTCAATGAGCAGTTCTTC CASSDSGASFNEQFF TRBD2 TRBJ2-1 TRBV9 .
TGTGCCATAGGTGGAGAGACCCAGTACTTC CAIGGETQYF . TRBJ2-5 TRBV10-3 few
TGTGCCTGGAGTGTACCACAGAAAGGGGAGACCCAGTACTTC CAWSVPQKGETQYF . TRBJ2-5 TRBV30 .
TGCGCCAGCAGCTTAGGGGGCCGGTACAATGAGCAGTTCTTC CASSLGGRYNEQFF TRBD1 TRBJ2-1 TRBV5-1 .
TGTGCCAGCAGCGTATCGCGATCTGGCATTCAGTACTTC CASSVSRSGIQYF . TRBJ2-4 TRBV9 few
TGTGCCAGCAGCCCCGCGTTGACAGCCAACACTGAAGCTTTCTTT CASSPALTANTEAFF . TRBJ1-1 TRBV7-9 .
TGCAGCGCCGAACGGCCGGGCGACGAGCAGTACTTC CSAERPGDEQYF . TRBJ2-7 TRBV29-1 .
TGTGCCACCAGCAGAGATCGTCGAGAGACCCAGTACTTC CATSRDRRETQYF . TRBJ2-5 TRBV15 .
TGTGCCAGCAGCTCCGGCTGGCAGTTTACAGATACGCAGTATTTT CASSSGWQFTDTQYF . TRBJ2-3 TRBV9 .
TGCAGCGACCGGACAGGGGGCGGCCAAGAGACCCAGTACTTC CSDRTGGGQETQYF TRBD1 TRBJ2-5 TRBV29-1 few
TGCAGCGTTCGGCCGGTTTTAGACCCGGTGCAGTTCTTC CSVRPVLDPVQFF . TRBJ2-1 TRBV29-1 few
TGCGCCAGCAGCCAAGATTGGGGGAGAGATACGCAGTATTTT CASSQDWGRDTQYF . TRBJ2-3 TRBV4-1 few
TGTGCCAGCAAGAGGGCAGGGAGCTCCTACAATGAGCAGTTCTTC CASKRAGSSYNEQFF . TRBJ2-1 TRBV7-2 .
TGTGCCAGCAGCCTCATCGCGGGACAGGCTGGCACAGATACGCAGTATTTT CASSLIAGQAGTDTQYF TRBD1 TRBJ2-3 TRBV11-2 .